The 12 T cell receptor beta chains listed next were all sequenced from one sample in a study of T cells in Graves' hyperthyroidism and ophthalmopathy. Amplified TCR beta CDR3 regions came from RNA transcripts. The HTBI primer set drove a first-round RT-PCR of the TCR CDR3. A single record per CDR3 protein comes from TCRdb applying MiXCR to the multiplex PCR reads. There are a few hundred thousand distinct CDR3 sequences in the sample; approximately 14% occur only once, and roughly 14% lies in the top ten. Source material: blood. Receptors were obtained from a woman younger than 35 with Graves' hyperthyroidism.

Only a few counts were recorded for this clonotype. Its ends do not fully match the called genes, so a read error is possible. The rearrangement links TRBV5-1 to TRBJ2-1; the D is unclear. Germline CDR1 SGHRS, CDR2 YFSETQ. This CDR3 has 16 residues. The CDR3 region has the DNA TGTGCCAGCAGCCCCAGGACCTCCCCCAAAGTCGATGAGCAGTTCTTC. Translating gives CASSPRTSPKVDEQFF.

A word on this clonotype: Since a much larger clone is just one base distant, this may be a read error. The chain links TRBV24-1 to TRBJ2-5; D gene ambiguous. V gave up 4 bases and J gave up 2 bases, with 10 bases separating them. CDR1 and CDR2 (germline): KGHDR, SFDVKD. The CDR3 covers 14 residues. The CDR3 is CATSDRIGQETQYF. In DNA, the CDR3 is TGTGCCACCAGTGACAGGATAGGACAAGAGACCCAGTACTTC.

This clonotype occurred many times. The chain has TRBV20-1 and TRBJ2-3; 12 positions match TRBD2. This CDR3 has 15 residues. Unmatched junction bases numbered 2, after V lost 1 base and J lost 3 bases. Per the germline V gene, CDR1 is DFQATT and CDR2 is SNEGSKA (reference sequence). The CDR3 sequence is CSARGTSGKTDTQYF. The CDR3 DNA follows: TGCAGTGCTAGAGGGACTAGCGGGAAAACAGATACGCAGTATTTT.

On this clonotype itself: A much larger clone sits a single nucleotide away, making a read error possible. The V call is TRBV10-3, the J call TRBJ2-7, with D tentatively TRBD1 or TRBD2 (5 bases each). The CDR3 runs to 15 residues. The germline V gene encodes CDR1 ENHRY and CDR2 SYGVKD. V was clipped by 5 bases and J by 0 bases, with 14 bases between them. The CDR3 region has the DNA TGTGCCATCAGTTGGGGGACGGAAAGCTCCTACGAGCAGTACTTC. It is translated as CAISWGTESSYEQYF.

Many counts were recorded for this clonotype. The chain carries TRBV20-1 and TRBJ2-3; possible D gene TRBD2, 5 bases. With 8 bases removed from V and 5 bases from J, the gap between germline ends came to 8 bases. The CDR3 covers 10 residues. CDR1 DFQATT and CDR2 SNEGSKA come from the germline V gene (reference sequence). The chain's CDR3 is CSLEGDTQYF. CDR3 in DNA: TGCAGTCTCGAGGGAGATACGCAGTATTTT.

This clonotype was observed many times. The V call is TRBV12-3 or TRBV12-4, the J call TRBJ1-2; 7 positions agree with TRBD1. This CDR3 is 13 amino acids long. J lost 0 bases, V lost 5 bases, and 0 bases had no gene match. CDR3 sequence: CASSGTANYGYTF. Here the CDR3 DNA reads TGTGCCAGCAGTGGGACAGCTAACTATGGCTACACCTTC.

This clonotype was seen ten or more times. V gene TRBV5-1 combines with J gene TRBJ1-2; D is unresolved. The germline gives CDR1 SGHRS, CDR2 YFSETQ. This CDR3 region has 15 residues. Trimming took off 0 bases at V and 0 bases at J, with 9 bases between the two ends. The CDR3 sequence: CASSLEVKANYGYTF. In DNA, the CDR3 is TGCGCCAGCAGCTTGGAAGTCAAAGCTAACTATGGCTACACCTTC. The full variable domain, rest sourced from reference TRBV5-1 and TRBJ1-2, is KAGVTQTPRYLIKTRGQQVTLSCSPISGHRSVSWYQQTPGQGLQFLFEYFSETQRNKGNFPGRFSGRQFSNSRSEMNVSTLELGDSALYLCASSLEVKANYGYTFGSGTRLTVV.

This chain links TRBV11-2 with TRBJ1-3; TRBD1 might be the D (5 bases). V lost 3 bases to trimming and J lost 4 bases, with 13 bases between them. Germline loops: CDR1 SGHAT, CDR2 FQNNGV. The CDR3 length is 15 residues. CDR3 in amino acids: CASSFSGGNGNTIYF. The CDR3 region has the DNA TGTGCCAGCAGCTTCTCGGGGGGGAACGGAAACACCATATATTTT.

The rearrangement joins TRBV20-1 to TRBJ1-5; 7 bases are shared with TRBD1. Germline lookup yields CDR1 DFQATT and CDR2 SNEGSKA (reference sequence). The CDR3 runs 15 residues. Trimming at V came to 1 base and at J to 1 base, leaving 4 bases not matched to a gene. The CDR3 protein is CSARGGTVSNQPQHF. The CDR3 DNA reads TGCAGTGCTAGAGGGGGGACAGTAAGCAATCAGCCCCAGCATTTT.

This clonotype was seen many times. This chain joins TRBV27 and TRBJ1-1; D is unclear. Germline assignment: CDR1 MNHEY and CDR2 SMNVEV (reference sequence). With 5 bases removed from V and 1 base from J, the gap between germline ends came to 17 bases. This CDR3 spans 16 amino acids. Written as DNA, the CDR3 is TGTGCCAGCAGTCTAAGGGCCCAACCAGGGAACACTGAAGCTTTCTTT. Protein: CASSLRAQPGNTEAFF.

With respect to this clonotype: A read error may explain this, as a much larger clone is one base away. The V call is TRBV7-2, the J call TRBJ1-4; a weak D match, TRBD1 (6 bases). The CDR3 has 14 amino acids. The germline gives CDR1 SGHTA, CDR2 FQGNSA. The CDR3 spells CASRRGSVGERLFF. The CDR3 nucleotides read TGTGCCAGCAGAAGGGGGTCAGTCGGAGAAAGACTGTTTTTT.

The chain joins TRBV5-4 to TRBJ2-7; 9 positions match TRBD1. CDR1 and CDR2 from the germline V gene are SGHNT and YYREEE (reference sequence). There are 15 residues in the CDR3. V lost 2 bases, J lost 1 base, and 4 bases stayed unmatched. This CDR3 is CASSFETGGSYEQYF. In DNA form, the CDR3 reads TGTGCCAGCAGCTTCGAGACAGGGGGGTCCTACGAGCAGTACTTC.